This T cell receptor beta chain was found in a study of blood T cell repertoires in COVID-19. Study context: Specimens from acute and convalescent COVID-19 originated in the United States, Italy and Spain.

Source study methods: Reference gene primer amplification gave estimated nucleated cell counts. The assay was immunoSEQ multiplex PCR, and TCRdb's table has in-frame clones only and misses some. D and trimming come from the DNA, and the V and J calls and clone size come from that table. Here the sample spans under 300,000 clones, roughly 81% being singletons. The sequenced material came from peripheral blood. The TCR comes from a man aged 50 to 60 with acute or convalescent COVID-19.

The CDR3 loop is CASTPRDSENEKLFF. The CDR3, as DNA: TGTGCCAGCACTCCCCGGGACAGCGAGAATGAAAAACTGTTTTTT. The genes are TRBV28 and TRBJ1-4; the match to TRBD1 covers 7 bases. Germline values: CDR1 MDHEN, CDR2 SYDVKM. J lost 5 bases, V lost 7 bases, and 10 bases had no gene match. The CDR3 extends over 15 amino acids.